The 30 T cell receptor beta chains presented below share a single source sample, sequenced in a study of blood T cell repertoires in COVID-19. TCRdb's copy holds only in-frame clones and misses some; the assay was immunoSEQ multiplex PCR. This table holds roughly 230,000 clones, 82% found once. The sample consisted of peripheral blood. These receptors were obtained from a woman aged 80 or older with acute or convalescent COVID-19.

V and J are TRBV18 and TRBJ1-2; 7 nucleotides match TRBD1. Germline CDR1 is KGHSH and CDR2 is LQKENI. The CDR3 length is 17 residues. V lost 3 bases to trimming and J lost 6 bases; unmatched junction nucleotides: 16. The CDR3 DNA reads TGTGCCAGCTCACCCCCGACCTCCAGACAGGGTTACGATGGCTACACCTTC. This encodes CASSPPTSRQGYDGYTF.

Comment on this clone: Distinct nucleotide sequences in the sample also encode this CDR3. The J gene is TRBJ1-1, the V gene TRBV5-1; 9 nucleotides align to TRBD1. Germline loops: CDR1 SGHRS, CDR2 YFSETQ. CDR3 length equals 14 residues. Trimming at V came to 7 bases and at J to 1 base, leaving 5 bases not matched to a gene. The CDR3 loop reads CASSGQGSNTEAFF. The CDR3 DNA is TGCGCCAGCTCGGGACAGGGATCGAACACTGAAGCTTTCTTT.

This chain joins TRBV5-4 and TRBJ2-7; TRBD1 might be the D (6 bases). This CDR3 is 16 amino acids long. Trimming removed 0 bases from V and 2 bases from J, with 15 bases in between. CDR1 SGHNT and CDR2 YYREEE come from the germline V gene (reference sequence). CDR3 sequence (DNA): TGTGCCAGCAGCTTGGGCACGTCACAGGGCCCCTACGAGCAGTACTTC. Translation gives CASSLGTSQGPYEQYF.

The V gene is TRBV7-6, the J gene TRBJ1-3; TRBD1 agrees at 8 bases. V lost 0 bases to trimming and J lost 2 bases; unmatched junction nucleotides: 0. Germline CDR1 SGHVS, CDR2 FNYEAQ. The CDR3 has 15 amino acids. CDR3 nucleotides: TGTGCCAGCAGCTTAGCACAGGGGGCTGGAAACACCATATATTTT. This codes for CASSLAQGAGNTIYF.

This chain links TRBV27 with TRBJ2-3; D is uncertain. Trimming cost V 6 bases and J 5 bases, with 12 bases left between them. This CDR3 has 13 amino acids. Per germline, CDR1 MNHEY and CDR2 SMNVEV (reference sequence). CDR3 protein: CASRHSLLDTQYF. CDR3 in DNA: TGTGCCAGCAGGCACTCACTTTTAGATACGCAGTATTTT.

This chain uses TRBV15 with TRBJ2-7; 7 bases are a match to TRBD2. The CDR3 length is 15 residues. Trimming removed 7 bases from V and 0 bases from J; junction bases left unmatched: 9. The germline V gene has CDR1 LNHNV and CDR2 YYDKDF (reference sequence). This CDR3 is CATTLGGGSSYEQYF. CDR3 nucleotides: TGTGCCACCACCTTGGGGGGAGGGAGCTCCTACGAGCAGTACTTC.

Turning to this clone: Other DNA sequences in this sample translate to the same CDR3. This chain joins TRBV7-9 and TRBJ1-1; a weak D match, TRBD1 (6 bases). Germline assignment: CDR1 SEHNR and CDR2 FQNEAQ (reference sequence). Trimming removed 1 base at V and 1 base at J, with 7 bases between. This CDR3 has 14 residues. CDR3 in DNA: TGTGCCAGCAGCTTAGTAGGGGGGAACACTGAAGCTTTCTTT. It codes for CASSLVGGNTEAFF. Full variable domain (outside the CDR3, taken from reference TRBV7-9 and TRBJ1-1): DTGVSQNPRHKITKRGQNVTFRCDPISEHNRLYWYRQTLGQGPEFLTYFQNEAQLEKSRLLSDRFSAERPKGSFSTLEIQRTEQGDSAMYLCASSLVGGNTEAFFGQGTRLTVV.

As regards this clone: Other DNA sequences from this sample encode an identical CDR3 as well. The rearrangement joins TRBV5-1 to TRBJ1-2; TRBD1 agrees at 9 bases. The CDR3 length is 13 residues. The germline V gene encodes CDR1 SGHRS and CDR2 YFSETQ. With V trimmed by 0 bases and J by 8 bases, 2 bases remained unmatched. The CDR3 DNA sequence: TGCGCCAGCAGCTTGGGACAGGGGGACGGCTACACCTTC. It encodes CASSLGQGDGYTF.

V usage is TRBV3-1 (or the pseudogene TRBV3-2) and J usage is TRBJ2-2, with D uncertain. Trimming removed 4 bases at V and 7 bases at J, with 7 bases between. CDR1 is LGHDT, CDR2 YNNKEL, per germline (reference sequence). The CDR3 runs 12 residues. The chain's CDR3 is CASSPPGGELFF. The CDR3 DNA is TGTGCCAGCAGCCCACCCGGCGGGGAGCTGTTTTTT.

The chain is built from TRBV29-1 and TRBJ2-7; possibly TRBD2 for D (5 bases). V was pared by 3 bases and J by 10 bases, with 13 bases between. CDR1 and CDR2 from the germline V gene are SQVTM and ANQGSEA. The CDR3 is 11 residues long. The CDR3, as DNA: TGCAGCGTTGATCGAGAGGGCGTCCAGTACTTC. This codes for CSVDREGVQYF.

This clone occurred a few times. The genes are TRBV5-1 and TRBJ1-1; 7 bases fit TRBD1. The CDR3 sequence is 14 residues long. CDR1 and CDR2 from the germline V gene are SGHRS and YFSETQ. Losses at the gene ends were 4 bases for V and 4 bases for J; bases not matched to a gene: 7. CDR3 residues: CASSPTGAVTEAFF. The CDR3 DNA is TGCGCCAGCAGCCCCACAGGGGCTGTCACTGAAGCTTTCTTT. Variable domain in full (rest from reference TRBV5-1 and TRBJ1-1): KAGVTQTPRYLIKTRGQQVTLSCSPISGHRSVSWYQQTPGQGLQFLFEYFSETQRNKGNFPGRFSGRQFSNSRSEMNVSTLELGDSALYLCASSPTGAVTEAFFGQGTRLTVV.

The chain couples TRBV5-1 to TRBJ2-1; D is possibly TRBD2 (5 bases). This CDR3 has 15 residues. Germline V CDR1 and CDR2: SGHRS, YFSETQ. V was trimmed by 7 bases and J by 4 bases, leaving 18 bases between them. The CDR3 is CASSIAGNSYNEQFF. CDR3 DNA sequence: TGCGCCAGCTCCATTGCCGGGAACTCTTACAATGAGCAGTTCTTC.

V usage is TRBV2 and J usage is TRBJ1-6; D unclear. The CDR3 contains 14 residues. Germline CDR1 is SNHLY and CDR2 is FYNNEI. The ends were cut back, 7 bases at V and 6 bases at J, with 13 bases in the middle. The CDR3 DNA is TGTGCCAGCACCAACGGGGTCGGTAATTCACCCCTCCACTTT. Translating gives CASTNGVGNSPLHF.

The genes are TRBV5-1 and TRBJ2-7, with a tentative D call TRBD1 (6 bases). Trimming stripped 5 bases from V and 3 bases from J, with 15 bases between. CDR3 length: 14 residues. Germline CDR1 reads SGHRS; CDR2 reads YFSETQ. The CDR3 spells CASSSGQNLYEQYF. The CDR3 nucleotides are TGCGCCAGCAGTTCCGGACAGAACCTCTACGAGCAGTACTTC.

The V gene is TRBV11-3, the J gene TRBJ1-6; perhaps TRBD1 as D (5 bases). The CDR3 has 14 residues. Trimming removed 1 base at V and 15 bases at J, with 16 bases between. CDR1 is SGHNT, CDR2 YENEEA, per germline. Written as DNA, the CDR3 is TGTGCCAGCAGCTTAGGGGGCCAGTCCCGTCGCCTCCACTTT. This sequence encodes CASSLGGQSRRLHF.

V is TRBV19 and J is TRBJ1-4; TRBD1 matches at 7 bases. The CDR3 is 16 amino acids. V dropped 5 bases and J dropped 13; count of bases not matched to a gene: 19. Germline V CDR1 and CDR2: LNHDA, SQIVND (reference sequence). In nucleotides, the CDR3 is TGTGCCAGTAGTCGCGGACAGGATCTCTTTGGTGGGGGACTGTTTTTT. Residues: CASSRGQDLFGGGLFF.

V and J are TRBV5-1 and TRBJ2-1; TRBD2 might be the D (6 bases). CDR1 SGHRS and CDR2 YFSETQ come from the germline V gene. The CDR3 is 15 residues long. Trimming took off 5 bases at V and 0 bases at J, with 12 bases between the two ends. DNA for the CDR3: TGCGCCAGCAGTCGGGACGGGAGCTCCTACAATGAGCAGTTCTTC. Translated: CASSRDGSSYNEQFF.

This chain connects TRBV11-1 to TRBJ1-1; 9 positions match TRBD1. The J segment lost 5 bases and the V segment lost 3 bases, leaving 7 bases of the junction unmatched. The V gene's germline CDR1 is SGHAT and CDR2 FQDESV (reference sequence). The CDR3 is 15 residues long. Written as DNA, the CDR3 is TGTGCCAGCAGCTTCTACTTAGACAGGGGGACTGAAGCTTTCTTT. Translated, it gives CASSFYLDRGTEAFF.

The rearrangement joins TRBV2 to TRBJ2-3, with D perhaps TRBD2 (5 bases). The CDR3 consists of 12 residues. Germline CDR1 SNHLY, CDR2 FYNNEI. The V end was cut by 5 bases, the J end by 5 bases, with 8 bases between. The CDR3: CASSPTRDTQYF. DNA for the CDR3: TGTGCCAGCAGTCCAACTAGAGATACGCAGTATTTT.

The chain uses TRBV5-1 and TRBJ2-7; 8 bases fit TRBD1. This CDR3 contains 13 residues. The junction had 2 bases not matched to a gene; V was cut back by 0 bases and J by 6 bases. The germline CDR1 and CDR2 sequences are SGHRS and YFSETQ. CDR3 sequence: CASSLDRGSEQYF. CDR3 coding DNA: TGCGCCAGCAGCTTGGACAGGGGGAGCGAGCAGTACTTC.

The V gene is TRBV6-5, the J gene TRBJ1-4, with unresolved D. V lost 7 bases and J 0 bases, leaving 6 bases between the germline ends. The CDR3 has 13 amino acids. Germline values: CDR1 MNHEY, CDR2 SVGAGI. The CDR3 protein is CASIRTTNEKLFF. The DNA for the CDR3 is TGTGCCAGCATCAGAACAACTAATGAAAAACTGTTTTTT.

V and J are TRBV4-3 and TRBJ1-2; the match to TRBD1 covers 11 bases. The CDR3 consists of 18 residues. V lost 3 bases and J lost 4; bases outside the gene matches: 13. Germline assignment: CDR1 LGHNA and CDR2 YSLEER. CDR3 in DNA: TGCGCCAGCAGCCAGAATACCGGGACAGGGGGAAGAGTCTATGGCTACACCTTC. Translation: CASSQNTGTGGRVYGYTF.

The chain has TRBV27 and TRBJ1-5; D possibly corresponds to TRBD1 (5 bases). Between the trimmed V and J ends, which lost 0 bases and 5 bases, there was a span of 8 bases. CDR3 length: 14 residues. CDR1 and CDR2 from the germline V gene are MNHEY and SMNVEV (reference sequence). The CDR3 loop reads CASSLSWGDQPQHF. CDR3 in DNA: TGTGCCAGCAGTTTATCATGGGGGGATCAGCCCCAGCATTTT.

CDR3 bases: TGTGCCAGCAGCTTGCCGGGTGAGGTCGTCGAGCAGTACTTC. Translation gives CASSLPGEVVEQYF. The V gene is TRBV5-6, the J gene TRBJ2-7; D not certain. Trimming left V 1 base short and J 6 bases short, with 14 bases between. Germline V gene data show CDR1 as SGHDT and CDR2 as YYEEEE. The CDR3 is made up of 14 amino acids.

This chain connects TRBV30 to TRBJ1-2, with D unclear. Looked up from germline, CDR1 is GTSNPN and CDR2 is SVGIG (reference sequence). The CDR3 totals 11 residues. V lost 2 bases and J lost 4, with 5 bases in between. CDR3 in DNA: TGTGCCTGGAGTAATAGCTATGGCTACACCTTC. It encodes CAWSNSYGYTF.

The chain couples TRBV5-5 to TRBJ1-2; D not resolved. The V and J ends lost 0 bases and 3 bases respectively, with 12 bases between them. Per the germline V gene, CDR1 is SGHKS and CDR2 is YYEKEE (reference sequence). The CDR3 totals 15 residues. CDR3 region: CASSLVHASDYGYTF. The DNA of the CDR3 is TGTGCCAGCAGCTTGGTTCACGCTTCGGACTATGGCTACACCTTC. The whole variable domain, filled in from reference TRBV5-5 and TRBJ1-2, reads DAGVTQSPTHLIKTRGQQVTLRCSPISGHKSVSWYQQVLGQGPQFIFQYYEKEERGRGNFPDRFSARQFPNYSSELNVNALLLGDSALYLCASSLVHASDYGYTFGSGTRLTVV.

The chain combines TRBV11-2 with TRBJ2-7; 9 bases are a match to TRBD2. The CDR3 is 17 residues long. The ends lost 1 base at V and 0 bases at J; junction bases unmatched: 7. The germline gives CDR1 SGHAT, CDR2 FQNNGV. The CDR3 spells CASSLALAGTISYEQYF. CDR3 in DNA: TGTGCCAGCAGCTTAGCGCTAGCGGGGACTATCTCCTACGAGCAGTACTTC.

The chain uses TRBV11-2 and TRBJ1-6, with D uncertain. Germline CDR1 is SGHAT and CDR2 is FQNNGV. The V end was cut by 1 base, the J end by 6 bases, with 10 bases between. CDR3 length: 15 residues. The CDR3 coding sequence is TGTGCCAGCAGCTTAGGTAGCGGGCCTAATTCACCCCTCCACTTT. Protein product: CASSLGSGPNSPLHF.

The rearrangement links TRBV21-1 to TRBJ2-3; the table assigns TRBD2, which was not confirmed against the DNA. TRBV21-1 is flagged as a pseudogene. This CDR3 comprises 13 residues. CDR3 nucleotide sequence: TGTGCCAGCAGCAACCGTGGCACAGATACGCAGTATTTT. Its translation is CASSNRGTDTQYF.

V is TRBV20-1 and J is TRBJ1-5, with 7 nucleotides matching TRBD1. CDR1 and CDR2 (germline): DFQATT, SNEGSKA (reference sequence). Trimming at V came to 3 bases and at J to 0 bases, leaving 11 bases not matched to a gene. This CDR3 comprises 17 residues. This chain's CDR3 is CSASTRTGTDSNQPQHF. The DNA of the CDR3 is TGCAGTGCTAGTACCAGAACCGGGACAGATAGCAATCAGCCCCAGCATTTT.